This entry lists 11 T cell receptor beta chains sequenced from one sample in a study of resident and recirculating memory T cells in vitiligo. This table comes from immunoSEQ multiplex PCR, and its TCRdb copy is limited to in-frame clones, with some not included. The repertoire holds 70,000 or so clones, with 80% to 95% as singletons. What was sequenced was blood. These TCRs come from a male donor with vitiligo.

This clone has more than one count but fewer than ten. The chain couples TRBV5-1 to TRBJ2-1, with 9 nucleotides matching TRBD2. In germline, CDR1 is SGHRS, CDR2 YFSETQ. Trimming took 0 bases from V and 8 from J; bases not matched to a gene: 9. The CDR3 is 16 residues long. The CDR3 is CASSLVGGGAYDEQFF. The CDR3 nucleotides read TGCGCCAGCAGCTTGGTGGGCGGGGGGGCGTATGATGAGCAGTTCTTC.

The chain uses TRBV6-1 and TRBJ1-5; no definite D call. Between the trimmed V and J ends, which lost 7 bases and 3 bases, there was a span of 7 bases. There are 12 residues in the CDR3. Looked up from germline, CDR1 is MNHNS and CDR2 is SASEGT. The CDR3 is CASTGNNQPQHF. The DNA of the CDR3 is TGTGCCAGCACCGGGAACAATCAGCCCCAGCATTTT.

V is TRBV5-1 and J is TRBJ2-7, with 8 nucleotides matching TRBD1. J gave up 7 bases and V 4 bases, and 7 bases lay outside the gene matches. The germline V gene has CDR1 SGHRS and CDR2 YFSETQ. The CDR3 totals 13 residues. CDR3 DNA: TGCGCCAGCAGCCAGAGGACAGGGAGGGAGCAGTACTTC. Translated, it gives CASSQRTGREQYF.

The chain combines TRBV7-2 with TRBJ2-1, with 11 bases fitting TRBD2. The CDR3 loop spans 16 amino acids. V trimming: 6 bases; J trimming: 4 bases; junction bases outside the gene matches: 8. Germline values: CDR1 SGHTA, CDR2 FQGNSA. Here the CDR3 reads CASRPPSGGSYNEQFF. In DNA, the CDR3 is TGTGCCAGCAGACCCCCTAGCGGGGGGTCGTACAATGAGCAGTTCTTC.

The genes are TRBV19 and TRBJ1-1; D is possibly TRBD1 (6 bases). Germline V gene data show CDR1 as LNHDA and CDR2 as SQIVND (reference sequence). Trimming stripped 5 bases from V and 6 bases from J, with 16 bases between. This CDR3 comprises 14 residues. The CDR3 reads CASSYHREISEAFF. The CDR3 DNA sequence: TGTGCCAGTAGTTATCACAGGGAAATCTCTGAAGCTTTCTTT.

This chain uses TRBV5-1 with TRBJ1-5, with TRBD1 identical over 7 bases. This CDR3 region has 15 residues. CDR1 and CDR2 from the germline V gene are SGHRS and YFSETQ. V shed 5 bases, J shed 4 bases, and the junction held 9 bases outside the gene matches. The CDR3 reads CASSYDREANQPQHF. DNA of the CDR3: TGCGCCAGCAGTTATGACAGGGAGGCGAATCAGCCCCAGCATTTT.

The rearrangement uses TRBV4-3 and TRBJ1-1; TRBD1 matches at 8 bases. Trimming at V came to 5 bases and at J to 4 bases, leaving 9 bases not matched to a gene. The CDR3 consists of 15 residues. CDR1 and CDR2 from the germline V gene are LGHNA and YSLEER. CDR3 sequence reads: CASSKIGQGSTEAFF. As DNA, the CDR3 is TGCGCCAGCAGCAAAATAGGACAGGGAAGCACTGAAGCTTTCTTT.

The rearrangement links TRBV5-5 to TRBJ2-3; D may be TRBD2 (7 bases). Germline CDR1 and CDR2: SGHKS and YYEKEE (reference sequence). This CDR3 contains 16 residues. Trimming shortened V by 2 bases and J by 1 base, and 14 bases separated the two germline ends. CDR3 sequence: CASSLFGGGGTDTQYF. For the CDR3, the DNA is TGTGCCAGCAGCTTATTTGGCGGGGGCGGCACAGATACGCAGTATTTT.

V gene TRBV14 combines with J gene TRBJ2-7; D possibly corresponds to TRBD2 (5 bases). CDR3 size: 12 residues. Germline V gene sequence: CDR1 SGHDN, CDR2 FVKESK. Trimming cost V 4 bases and J 7 bases, with 11 bases left between them. CDR3 coding DNA: TGTGCCAGCAGCCGCCTTTGGAGGGAGCAGTACTTC. Translated, it gives CASSRLWREQYF.

This sequence joins TRBV2 and TRBJ2-1; 10 bases are a match to TRBD1. Germline CDR1 is SNHLY and CDR2 is FYNNEI. After removal of 8 bases from V and 6 bases from J, the junction contained 7 bases not matched to a gene. This CDR3 is built from 14 residues. The CDR3 coding sequence is TGTGCCAGCGACGACAGGGGGCGCGGCAATGAGCAGTTCTTC. It yields the protein CASDDRGRGNEQFF.

The gene calls are TRBV7-2 and TRBJ2-7; no firm D call. This CDR3 is built from 14 residues. Germline loops: CDR1 SGHTA, CDR2 FQGNSA. Trimming left V 5 bases short and J 0 bases short, with 11 bases between. For the CDR3, the DNA is TGTGCCAGCAGCCAAGTGAGTGGCTCCTACGAGCAGTACTTC. Translation gives CASSQVSGSYEQYF.